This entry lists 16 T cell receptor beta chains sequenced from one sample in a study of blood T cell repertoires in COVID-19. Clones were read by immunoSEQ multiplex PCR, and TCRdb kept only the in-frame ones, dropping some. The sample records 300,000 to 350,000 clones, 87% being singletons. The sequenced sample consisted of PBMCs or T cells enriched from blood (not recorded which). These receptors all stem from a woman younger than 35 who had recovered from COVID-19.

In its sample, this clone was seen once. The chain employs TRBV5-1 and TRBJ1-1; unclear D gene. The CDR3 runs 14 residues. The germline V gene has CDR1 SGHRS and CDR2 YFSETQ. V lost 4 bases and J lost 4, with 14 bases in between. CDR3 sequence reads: CASSLGVRVTEAFF. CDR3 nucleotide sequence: TGCGCCAGCAGCCTCGGGGTTCGAGTCACTGAAGCTTTCTTT.

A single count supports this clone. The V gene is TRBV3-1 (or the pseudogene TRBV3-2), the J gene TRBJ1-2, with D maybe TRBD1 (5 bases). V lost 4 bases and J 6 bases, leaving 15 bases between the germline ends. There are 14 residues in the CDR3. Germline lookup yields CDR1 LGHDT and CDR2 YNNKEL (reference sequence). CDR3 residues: CASSPSERGHGYTF. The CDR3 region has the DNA TGTGCCAGCAGCCCCTCGGAAAGGGGTCATGGCTACACCTTC.

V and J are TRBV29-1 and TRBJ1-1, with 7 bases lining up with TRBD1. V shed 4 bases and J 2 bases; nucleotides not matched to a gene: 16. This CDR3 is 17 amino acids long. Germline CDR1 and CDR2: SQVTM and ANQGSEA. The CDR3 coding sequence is TGCAGCGTTGGCGCGGGCCATCCCAGGGGGACTAACACTGAAGCTTTCTTT. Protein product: CSVGAGHPRGTNTEAFF.

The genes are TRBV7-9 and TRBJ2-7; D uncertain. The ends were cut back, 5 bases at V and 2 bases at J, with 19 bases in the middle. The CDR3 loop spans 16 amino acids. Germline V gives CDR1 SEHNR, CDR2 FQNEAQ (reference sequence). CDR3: CASSLLGREKPYEQYF. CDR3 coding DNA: TGTGCCAGCAGCCTGCTTGGGCGCGAGAAGCCCTACGAGCAGTACTTC.

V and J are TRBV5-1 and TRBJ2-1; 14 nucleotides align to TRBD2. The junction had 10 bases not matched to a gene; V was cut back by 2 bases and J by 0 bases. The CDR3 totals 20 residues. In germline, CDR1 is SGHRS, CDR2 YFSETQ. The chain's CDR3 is CASSLPGTSGRVSSYNEQFF. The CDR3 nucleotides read TGCGCCAGCAGCTTACCCGGGACTAGCGGGAGAGTAAGCTCCTACAATGAGCAGTTCTTC.

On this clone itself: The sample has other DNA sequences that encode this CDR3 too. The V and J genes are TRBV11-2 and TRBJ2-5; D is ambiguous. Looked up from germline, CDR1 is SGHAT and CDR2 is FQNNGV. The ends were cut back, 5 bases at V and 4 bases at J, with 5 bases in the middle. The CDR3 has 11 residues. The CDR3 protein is CASSLRETQYF. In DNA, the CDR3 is TGTGCCAGCAGCCTACGAGAGACCCAGTACTTC. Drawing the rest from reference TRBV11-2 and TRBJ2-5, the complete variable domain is EAGVAQSPRYKIIEKRQSVAFWCNPISGHATLYWYQQILGQGPKLLIQFQNNGVVDDSQLPKDRFSAERLKGVDSTLKIQPAKLEDSAVYLCASSLRETQYFGPGTRLLVL.

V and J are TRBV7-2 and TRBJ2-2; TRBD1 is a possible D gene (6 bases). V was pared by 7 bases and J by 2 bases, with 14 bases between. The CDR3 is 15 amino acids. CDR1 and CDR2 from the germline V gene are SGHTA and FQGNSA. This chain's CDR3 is CASTPPGHNTGELFF. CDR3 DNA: TGTGCCAGCACTCCCCCGGGACATAACACCGGGGAGCTGTTTTTT.

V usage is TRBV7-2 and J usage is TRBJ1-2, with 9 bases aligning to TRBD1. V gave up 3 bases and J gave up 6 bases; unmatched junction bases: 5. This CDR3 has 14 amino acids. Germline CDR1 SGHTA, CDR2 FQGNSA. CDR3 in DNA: TGTGCCAGCAGCTTTTCTGGGACAGGGAATGGCTACACCTTC. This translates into CASSFSGTGNGYTF.

The CDR3 loop reads CACKGQNTEAFF. CDR3 DNA sequence: TGTGCCTGCAAGGGACAGAACACTGAAGCTTTCTTT. This sequence joins TRBV30 and TRBJ1-1; weak D call: TRBD1 (6 bases). The V end was cut by 6 bases, the J end by 1 base, with 9 bases between. Germline V gene data show CDR1 as GTSNPN and CDR2 as SVGIG (reference sequence). The CDR3 consists of 12 residues. Full variable domain (outside the CDR3, taken from reference TRBV30 and TRBJ1-1): SQTIHQWPATLVQPVGSPLSLECTVEGTSNPNLYWYRQAAGRGLQLLFYSVGIGQISSEVPQNLSASRPQDRQFILSSKKLLLSDSGFYLCACKGQNTEAFFGQGTRLTVV.

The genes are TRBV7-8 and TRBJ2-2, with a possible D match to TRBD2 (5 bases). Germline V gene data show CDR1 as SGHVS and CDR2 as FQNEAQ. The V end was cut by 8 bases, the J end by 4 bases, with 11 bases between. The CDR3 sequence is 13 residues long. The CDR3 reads CASGSGVTGELFF. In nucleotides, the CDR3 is TGTGCCAGCGGGTCCGGGGTCACCGGGGAGCTGTTTTTT.

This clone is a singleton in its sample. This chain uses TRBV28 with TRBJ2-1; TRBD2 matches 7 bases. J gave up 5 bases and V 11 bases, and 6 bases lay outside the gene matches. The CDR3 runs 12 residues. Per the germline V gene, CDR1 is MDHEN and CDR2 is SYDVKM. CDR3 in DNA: TGTGCCCACTCGAGCGGGGACAATGAGCAGTTCTTC. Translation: CAHSSGDNEQFF.

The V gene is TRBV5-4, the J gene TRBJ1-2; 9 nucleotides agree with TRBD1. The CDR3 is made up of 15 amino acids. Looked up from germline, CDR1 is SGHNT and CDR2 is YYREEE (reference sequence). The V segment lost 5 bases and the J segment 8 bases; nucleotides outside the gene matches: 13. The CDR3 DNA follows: TGTGCCAGCAGAGTCCGGGGACAGGGATCGCAAGGCTACACCTTC. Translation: CASRVRGQGSQGYTF.

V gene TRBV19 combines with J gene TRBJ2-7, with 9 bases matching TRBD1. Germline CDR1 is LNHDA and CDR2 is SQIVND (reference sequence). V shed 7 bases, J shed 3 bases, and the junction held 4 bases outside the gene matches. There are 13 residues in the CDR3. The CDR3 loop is CASTRGQGYEQYF. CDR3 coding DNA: TGTGCCAGTACCAGGGGACAGGGCTACGAGCAGTACTTC.

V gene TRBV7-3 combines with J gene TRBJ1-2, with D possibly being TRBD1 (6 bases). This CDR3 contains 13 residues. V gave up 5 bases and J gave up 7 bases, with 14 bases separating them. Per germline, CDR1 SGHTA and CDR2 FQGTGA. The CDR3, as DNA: TGTGCCAGCAGCCAACAGGGCTTCAGTGGCTACACCTTC. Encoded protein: CASSQQGFSGYTF.

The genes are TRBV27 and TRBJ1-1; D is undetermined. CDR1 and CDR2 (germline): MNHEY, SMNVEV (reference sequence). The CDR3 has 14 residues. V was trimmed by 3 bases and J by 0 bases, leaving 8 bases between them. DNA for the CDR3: TGTGCCAGCAGTTTTTCCACTATGAACACTGAAGCTTTCTTT. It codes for CASSFSTMNTEAFF.

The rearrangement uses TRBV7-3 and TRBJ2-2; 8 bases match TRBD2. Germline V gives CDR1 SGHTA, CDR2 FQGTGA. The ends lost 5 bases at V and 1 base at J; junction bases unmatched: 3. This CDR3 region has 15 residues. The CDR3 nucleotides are TGTGCCAGCAGCGAAACTAGCGGGAACACCGGGGAGCTGTTTTTT. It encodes CASSETSGNTGELFF. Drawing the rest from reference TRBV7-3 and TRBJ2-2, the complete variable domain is GAGVSQTPSNKVTEKGKYVELRCDPISGHTALYWYRQSLGQGPEFLIYFQGTGAADDSGLPNDRFFAVRPEGSVSTLKIQRTERGDSAVYLCASSETSGNTGELFFGEGSRLTVL.